The 2 T cell receptor beta chains in this list originate from one sample, sequenced in a study of cytomegalovirus exposure and HLA in healthy donors. The PCR ran on 60 Vbeta and 13 Jbeta primers. This table comes from immunoSEQ multiplex PCR, and its TCRdb copy is limited to in-frame clones, with some not included. The data show about 100,000 clones, around 85% seen once. Sequencing was done on a sample of PBMCs. These receptors all come from a man between 40 and 49 years old in good health and CMV-seropositive.

This clone was observed a single time. The rearrangement joins TRBV6-1 to TRBJ1-1; TRBD1 is a possible D gene (5 bases). V gave up 3 bases and J gave up 4 bases, with 9 bases separating them. The CDR3 length is 13 residues. Germline V gene lookup returns CDR1 MNHNS and CDR2 SASEGT. This CDR3 is CASSDGGFTEAFF. The CDR3 region has the DNA TGTGCCAGCAGTGATGGGGGGTTCACTGAAGCTTTCTTT.

The CDR3 spells CASSELAGVGNEQFF. CDR3 DNA: TGTGCCAGCAGCGAACTAGCGGGAGTCGGGAATGAGCAGTTCTTC. This chain uses TRBV6-4 with TRBJ2-1, with 11 positions matching TRBD2. Losses at the gene ends were 6 bases for V and 7 bases for J; bases not matched to a gene: 8. The CDR3 is made up of 15 amino acids. Germline V gene sequence: CDR1 MRHNA, CDR2 SNTAGT.